The next 23 T cell receptor beta chains were all read from a single sample in a study of cytomegalovirus exposure and HLA in healthy donors. 60 Vbeta and 13 Jbeta primers were used in PCR. Generated by immunoSEQ multiplex PCR, the TCRdb table keeps only in-frame clones and is missing some. Among 200,000 to 250,000 clones listed, 77% were seen once. Sequenced sample: PBMCs. The receptors originated from an older woman in good health and CMV-seropositive.

The chain is built from TRBV7-3 and TRBJ1-4, with D uncertain. CDR1 is SGHTA, CDR2 FQGTGA, per germline. V shed 1 base and J shed 5 bases, with 5 bases lying between them. CDR3 length equals 13 residues. CDR3 residues: CASSLNGNEKLFF. In DNA form, the CDR3 reads TGTGCCAGCAGCTTAAACGGGAATGAAAAACTGTTTTTT.

This sequence joins TRBV5-6 and TRBJ1-2; TRBD1 is a possible D gene (5 bases). Per germline, CDR1 SGHDT and CDR2 YYEEEE. With 2 bases removed from V and 4 bases from J, the gap between germline ends came to 12 bases. The CDR3 length is 14 residues. The CDR3 coding sequence is TGTGCCAGCAGCTTTCAGGGTATTAGCTATGGCTACACCTTC. It is translated as CASSFQGISYGYTF.

This chain links TRBV7-9 with TRBJ1-1; D not resolved. Germline V gene sequence: CDR1 SEHNR, CDR2 FQNEAQ (reference sequence). The CDR3 runs to 14 residues. Trimming removed 5 bases from V and 1 base from J, with 11 bases in between. The DNA for the CDR3 is TGTGCCAGCAGCCCTCAAAGAGGGAACACTGAAGCTTTCTTT. It yields the protein CASSPQRGNTEAFF. Based on the CDR3 plus reference TRBV7-9 and TRBJ1-1, the full variable domain is DTGVSQNPRHKITKRGQNVTFRCDPISEHNRLYWYRQTLGQGPEFLTYFQNEAQLEKSRLLSDRFSAERPKGSFSTLEIQRTEQGDSAMYLCASSPQRGNTEAFFGQGTRLTVV.

The chain has TRBV11-2 and TRBJ2-1; TRBD1 aligns across 12 bases. The CDR3 has 15 residues. The germline CDR1 and CDR2 sequences are SGHAT and FQNNGV. V dropped 5 bases and J dropped 8; count of bases not matched to a gene: 7. CDR3 protein: CASSQTGTGGYEQFF. CDR3 sequence (DNA): TGTGCCAGCAGCCAGACAGGGACAGGGGGCTATGAGCAGTTCTTC.

The genes are TRBV10-3 and TRBJ2-4; TRBD2 agrees at 7 bases. V shed 11 bases and J 6 bases; nucleotides not matched to a gene: 4. The CDR3 is 11 residues long. Germline loops: CDR1 ENHRY, CDR2 SYGVKD. The CDR3 sequence: CAAGGGNIQYF. CDR3 bases: TGTGCCGCCGGCGGGGGAAACATTCAGTACTTC.

The genes are TRBV14 and TRBJ2-1; a possible D gene is TRBD1 (6 bases). V was pared by 8 bases and J by 1 base, with 15 bases between. Per germline, CDR1 SGHDN and CDR2 FVKESK. The CDR3 totals 15 residues. CDR3 DNA: TGTGCCAGCGCATTACAGGGTACTTCCTACAATGAGCAGTTCTTC. This codes for CASALQGTSYNEQFF.

This clone was counted a few times. This sequence joins TRBV28 and TRBJ1-2; 8 bases are shared with TRBD1. Germline trimming cut 5 bases from V and 2 bases from J; bases unmatched to any gene: 10. Per the germline V gene, CDR1 is MDHEN and CDR2 is SYDVKM. The CDR3 runs to 16 residues. CDR3 region: CASSTYDRGGNYGYTF. Written as DNA, the CDR3 is TGTGCCAGCAGTACTTACGACAGGGGAGGGAACTATGGCTACACCTTC.

This clone was seen more than once but under ten times. V usage is TRBV7-2 and J usage is TRBJ2-3, with unresolved D. V was trimmed by 2 bases and J by 4 bases, leaving 4 bases between them. The CDR3 is 12 residues long. Germline V lookup: CDR1 SGHTA, CDR2 FQGNSA. The CDR3 nucleotides are TGTGCCAGCAGCTTAATCGCAGATACGCAGTATTTT. It specifies CASSLIADTQYF.

This chain uses TRBV4-3 with TRBJ1-2, with D possibly being TRBD1 (6 bases). The CDR3 is made up of 15 amino acids. Looked up from germline, CDR1 is LGHNA and CDR2 is YSLEER. V lost 2 bases, J lost 7 bases, and 17 bases lay in between. CDR3 amino acids: CASSQRPGRGSGYTF. DNA of the CDR3: TGCGCCAGCAGCCAACGACCCGGCAGGGGCTCTGGCTACACCTTC.

This chain uses TRBV9 with TRBJ1-3; TRBD1 agrees at 7 bases. Per germline, CDR1 SGDLS and CDR2 YYNGEE. The length of the CDR3 is 17 residues. The trim removed 0 bases at V and 9 bases at J, leaving 15 bases unmatched. CDR3 residues: CASSVGSGTAVFSTIYF. The CDR3 DNA follows: TGTGCCAGCAGCGTAGGGTCAGGGACAGCCGTCTTCTCCACCATATATTTT.

This clone has just a few counts. The genes are TRBV5-1 and TRBJ1-4, with 8 bases lining up with TRBD1. J was trimmed by 7 bases and V by 3 bases; bases with no gene match: 8. In germline, CDR1 is SGHRS, CDR2 YFSETQ. The CDR3 extends over 15 amino acids. The CDR3 loop reads CASSYPPDRAEKLFF. CDR3 DNA sequence: TGCGCCAGCAGCTACCCACCGGACAGGGCTGAAAAACTGTTTTTT. Variable domain in full (rest from reference TRBV5-1 and TRBJ1-4): KAGVTQTPRYLIKTRGQQVTLSCSPISGHRSVSWYQQTPGQGLQFLFEYFSETQRNKGNFPGRFSGRQFSNSRSEMNVSTLELGDSALYLCASSYPPDRAEKLFFGSGTQLSVL.

The chain is built from TRBV7-2 and TRBJ2-5; D is unresolved. V was cut by 1 base and J by 5 bases, with 11 bases left in between. Looked up from germline, CDR1 is SGHTA and CDR2 is FQGNSA. The CDR3 is made up of 14 amino acids. CDR3 bases: TGTGCCAGCAGCTTAGACTACCGGCCGGAGACCCAGTACTTC. It yields the protein CASSLDYRPETQYF.

This clone was counted a single time. This chain connects TRBV4-1 to TRBJ1-2, with D maybe TRBD1 (5 bases). The V end was cut by 3 bases, the J end by 2 bases, with 16 bases between. Germline V gene sequence: CDR1 MGHRA, CDR2 YSYEKL. The CDR3 has 16 residues. The CDR3 loop reads CASSHSGTSWNYGYTF. The CDR3 coding sequence is TGCGCCAGCAGCCATTCCGGGACTTCGTGGAACTATGGCTACACCTTC.

This clone was detected only a few times. J is TRBJ2-7 and V is TRBV18, with a tentative D call TRBD1 (5 bases). The V and J ends lost 4 bases and 1 base respectively, with 11 bases between them. Germline lookup yields CDR1 KGHSH and CDR2 LQKENI. The CDR3 contains 14 residues. The CDR3, as DNA: TGTGCCAGCTCACTCCTCCAGGGATCCTACGAGCAGTACTTC. Its translation is CASSLLQGSYEQYF.

The chain links TRBV5-1 to TRBJ1-4; 7 nucleotides align to TRBD1. Germline V CDR1 and CDR2: SGHRS, YFSETQ. The CDR3 contains 15 residues. With 0 bases clipped from V and 4 bases from J, the junction kept 3 bases outside the gene matches. The CDR3 is CASSLAGTDNEKLFF. The CDR3 coding sequence is TGCGCCAGCAGCTTGGCCGGGACAGATAATGAAAAACTGTTTTTT.

The chain uses TRBV7-2 and TRBJ1-2; D call uncertain. This CDR3 spans 13 amino acids. Germline V gene data show CDR1 as SGHTA and CDR2 as FQGNSA. V shed 5 bases and J shed 8 bases, with 15 bases lying between them. CDR3 sequence: CASSPLLGEGYTF. CDR3 nucleotide sequence: TGTGCCAGCAGCCCTTTACTCGGGGAAGGCTACACCTTC.

CDR3 protein: CASRSSQSTDTQYF. The CDR3 nucleotides are TGTGCCAGCAGATCTTCACAGAGCACAGATACGCAGTATTTT. This chain connects TRBV6-1 to TRBJ2-3; D remains ambiguous. Germline V gene sequence: CDR1 MNHNS, CDR2 SASEGT. V was clipped by 6 bases and J by 0 bases, with 10 bases between them. The CDR3 is 14 amino acids.

V and J are TRBV5-1 and TRBJ2-7; 9 positions agree with TRBD2. Germline V CDR1 and CDR2: SGHRS, YFSETQ. This CDR3 is 16 amino acids long. Trimming took 0 bases from V and 3 from J; bases not matched to a gene: 7. CDR3 bases: TGCGCCAGCAGCTTGGGGGTTGCGGGAGGGTTCTACGAGCAGTACTTC. Encoded protein: CASSLGVAGGFYEQYF.

There are a few counts of this clone. V is TRBV5-1 and J is TRBJ1-1; 7 bases align to TRBD1. Germline loops: CDR1 SGHRS, CDR2 YFSETQ. This CDR3 has 13 amino acids. Trimming removed 4 bases from V and 5 bases from J; junction bases left unmatched: 5. CDR3: CASSTQTGTEAFF. CDR3 nucleotide sequence: TGCGCCAGCAGCACACAGACAGGGACTGAAGCTTTCTTT.

This chain uses TRBV5-4 with TRBJ2-3; 8 nucleotides line up with TRBD2. From germline, CDR1 is SGHNT and CDR2 YYREEE (reference sequence). This CDR3 spans 15 amino acids. V was clipped by 5 bases and J by 2 bases; unmatched bases: 7. For the CDR3, the DNA is TGTGCCAGCAGTCGTACTAGCGGCCCCACAGATACGCAGTATTTT. It is translated as CASSRTSGPTDTQYF.

V gene TRBV16 combines with J gene TRBJ1-5, with D maybe TRBD1 (5 bases). Trimming removed 1 base at V and 4 bases at J, with 8 bases between. Germline values: CDR1 KGHSY, CDR2 FQNENV. The CDR3 is 14 residues long. The CDR3 sequence is CASSQLDRNQPQHF. The CDR3, as DNA: TGTGCCAGCAGCCAATTAGACAGAAATCAGCCCCAGCATTTT.

This rearrangement joins TRBV5-4 to TRBJ2-3, with TRBD2 matching 7 bases. In germline, CDR1 is SGHNT, CDR2 YYREEE (reference sequence). V was pared by 3 bases and J by 6 bases, with 10 bases of the junction left unmatched. The CDR3 is 15 amino acids. CDR3 amino acids: CASSSSGAPPDTQYF. The CDR3 bases are TGTGCCAGCAGCTCTAGCGGAGCCCCACCCGATACGCAGTATTTT.

This clone appeared a few times. DNA of the CDR3: TGCGCCAGCAGCTTGTTGTTAGCGGGAGTAGACGAGCAGTACTTC. Protein: CASSLLLAGVDEQYF. The rearrangement uses TRBV5-1 and TRBJ2-7; 9 bases are shared with TRBD2. The CDR3 is made up of 15 amino acids. Looked up from germline, CDR1 is SGHRS and CDR2 is YFSETQ. Trimming cost V 1 base and J 5 bases; bases outside gene matches: 7.